Listed below are T cell receptor beta chains from one sample, sequenced in a study of OX40 agonist ivuxolimab in advanced cancers. The repertoire was sequenced with immunoSEQ multiplex PCR; TCRdb's copy has only in-frame clones and lacks some. The sample holds some 73,000 clones, around 83% seen once. Sequenced here: CD4+ or CD8+ T cells sorted from blood, sampled in a trial of the OX40 agonist ivuxolimab. These receptors originate from an adult with an advanced solid tumor such as melanoma, head and neck, liver or kidney cancer. The CDR3 runs from the conserved cysteine through the conserved F or W. Fields, in order: clone size, V gene, J gene, D gene, CDR3 DNA, CDR3 protein. The D gene is left open where the match is weak. Some rows mark clone size as missing; the rest say once, few, many or name a class of expanded clone.

-	TRBV27	TRBJ2-7	TRBD2	TGTGCCAGCAGTCTGCGACTAGCGGGCCTCTACGAGCAGTACTTC	CASSLRLAGLYEQYF
-	TRBV27	TRBJ2-5	TRBD1	TGTGCCAGCAGTTCTTTAGGGGACAGCCCAACCCAAGAGACCCAGTACTTC	CASSSLGDSPTQETQYF
-	TRBV7-2	TRBJ1-2	-	TGTGCCAGCAAGCCCGGGTGGGGTTATTATGGCTACACCTTC	CASKPGWGYYGYTF
-	TRBV27	TRBJ2-7	-	TGTGCCAGCAGTTTGGCAGGGCTGGCCTACGAGCAGTACTTC	CASSLAGLAYEQYF
-	TRBV5-6	TRBJ1-6	-	TGTGCCAGCAGCTTACAAGCAGACAGATCCTATAATTCACCCCTCCACTTT	CASSLQADRSYNSPLHF
-	TRBV6-1	TRBJ2-1	-	TGTGCCAGCACCAAGGGAGAGTCAGGGGGGAATGAGCAGTTCTTC	CASTKGESGGNEQFF
-	TRBV11-2	TRBJ2-5	TRBD2	TGTGCCAGCAGCTTAGGTCGGCTAGCGGGGGCGGCCGTAGAGACCCAGTACTTC	CASSLGRLAGAAVETQYF
-	TRBV25-1	TRBJ2-3	-	TGTGCCAGCAGTAGGGGCGTTTCCTATCAGGATACGCAGTATTTT	CASSRGVSYQDTQYF
-	TRBV6-5	TRBJ1-5	-	TGTGCCAGCAGAATTCCCGGGAGTATTCAGCCCCAGCATTTT	CASRIPGSIQPQHF
-	TRBV5-4	TRBJ2-5	-	TGTGCCAGCAGCCTCGATCAAGAGACCCAGTACTTC	CASSLDQETQYF
few	TRBV2	TRBJ1-6	-	TGTGCCAGCAGTGAAGCGCTTGGGCAGGGCGGTTCACCCCTCCACTTT	CASSEALGQGGSPLHF
-	TRBV4-1	TRBJ2-2	-	TGCGCCAGCAGCCCCGCAGCAAGGGGCAAGGGCACCGGGGAGCTGTTTTTT	CASSPAARGKGTGELFF
once	TRBV7-9	TRBJ1-5	-	TGTGCCAGCAGCCTCACGGGTTTGCAGCCCCAGCATTTT	CASSLTGLQPQHF
-	TRBV6-1	TRBJ1-5	-	TGTGCCAGCAGTGAACCCGGACCGATTAATCAGCCCCAGCATTTT	CASSEPGPINQPQHF
-	TRBV5-5	TRBJ2-6	-	TGTGCCAGCCGGCGTAGGGGGGAGACAGGGGCCAACGTCCTGACTTTC	CASRRRGETGANVLTF
-	TRBV7-9	TRBJ2-2	TRBD2	TGTGCCAGCAGCCCTACTAGCGGGAGGGCCGTCGGGGAGCTGTTTTTT	CASSPTSGRAVGELFF
-	TRBV7-2	TRBJ1-6	-	TGTGCCAGCAGCTTTAAGGCGCCGACGGCAGGTTCACCCCTCCACTTT	CASSFKAPTAGSPLHF
-	TRBV19	TRBJ1-1	-	TGTGCCAGTAGTATGGACGTGAACACTGAAGCTTTCTTT	CASSMDVNTEAFF
once	TRBV18	TRBJ2-2	-	TGTGCCAGCTCAAAAACGGTACTAACTAACACCGGGGAGCTGTTTTTT	CASSKTVLTNTGELFF
-	TRBV2	TRBJ2-1	-	TGTGCCAGCAGTCGGAGGATGGATGAGCAGTTCTTC	CASSRRMDEQFF
-	TRBV7-2	TRBJ2-5	-	TGTGCCAGCAGCTTATATTGGGGCCAAGAGACCCAGTACTTC	CASSLYWGQETQYF
-	TRBV7-3	TRBJ1-2	-	TGTGCCAGCAGCTTAAGCCCAGGGTATGGCTACACCTTC	CASSLSPGYGYTF
-	TRBV18	TRBJ1-2	-	TGTGCCAGCTCACCGAACGTCCTGGACTATGGCTACACCTTC	CASSPNVLDYGYTF
once	TRBV28	TRBJ2-5	TRBD2	TGTGCCAGCAGTTCCTTAGCGGGAGGGGGCCAAGAGGCCCAGTACTTC	CASSSLAGGGQEAQYF
-	TRBV6-5	TRBJ2-1	-	TGTGCCAGCAGTTACCGGGGACTCAATGAGCAGTTCTTC	CASSYRGLNEQFF
few	TRBV5-4	TRBJ2-7	-	TGTGCCAGCAGCCCGTTGGGTTTGGCCTACGAGCAGTACTTC	CASSPLGLAYEQYF
-	TRBV18	TRBJ1-1	-	TGTGCCAGCTCACCCCCGACTGGGCTTCAAGCTTTCTTT	CASSPPTGLQAFF
-	TRBV18	TRBJ1-4	-	TGTGCCAGCTCACCAGGGGGCGGCGAAAAACTGTTTTTT	CASSPGGGEKLFF
once	TRBV5-6	TRBJ1-1	-	TGTGCCATCAAACAGGGTCTGGACACTGAAGCTTTCTTT	CAIKQGLDTEAFF
-	TRBV28	TRBJ2-7	-	TGTGCCAGCAGTTTAGGGTACGAGCAGTACTTC	CASSLGYEQYF
-	TRBV19	TRBJ1-4	-	TGTGCCAGTAGGGACAGATATAATGAAAAACTGTTTTTT	CASRDRYNEKLFF
-	TRBV6-1	TRBJ1-6	-	TGTGCCAGCAGTGCCAACTTGGACAGTAATTCACCCCTCCACTTT	CASSANLDSNSPLHF
-	TRBV5-1	TRBJ2-2	-	TGCGCCAGCAGCTTTCGAGGGATCCCCCAGAACACCGGGGAGCTGTTTTTT	CASSFRGIPQNTGELFF
-	TRBV5-6	TRBJ2-7	-	TGTGCCAGCAGCTTGGCAGGGGTGCAGTACTTC	CASSLAGVQYF
-	TRBV5-6	TRBJ1-4	-	TGTGCCAGCAGCTTAACACCGGGGTCTAATGAAAAACTGTTTTTT	CASSLTPGSNEKLFF
-	TRBV25-1	TRBJ2-4	-	TGTGCCAGCACCTCGACGGCGGCCAAAAACATTCAGTACTTC	CASTSTAAKNIQYF
-	TRBV6-1	TRBJ1-2	-	TGTGCCAGCACAAGGGCGAGAGGGGGGAACTATGGCTACACCTTC	CASTRARGGNYGYTF